One TCR beta chain is described in this entry. The antigen is not known. Regarding time point: week 11, during vaccination. Each dose of the vaccine consisted of 300 ug of mutant IDH1 20-mer peptide, with topical imiquimod. The length of the CDR3 is 18 residues. V was pared by 6 bases and J by 4 bases, with 25 bases between. The germline V gene has CDR1 MNHEY and CDR2 SMNVEV (reference sequence). These data originate in a study of a mutant IDH1 vaccine in newly diagnosed glioma. This table comes from immunoSEQ multiplex PCR, and its TCRdb copy is limited to in-frame clones, with some not included. The sample carries roughly 120,000 clones, about four fifths recorded once.

The source is a man in his forties with glioma. Sequenced here: PBMCs, sampled from a glioma patient whose treatment included an IDH1 peptide vaccine. The J gene is TRBJ2-4, the V gene TRBV27; D is possibly TRBD1 or TRBD2 (6 bases each). DNA for the CDR3: TGTGCCAGCAGCTTAATTGGAGGGGGGCGATCCAAGAAAAACATTCAGTACTTC. It translates to CASSLIGGGRSKKNIQYF.